This TCR beta chain was profiled in a study of technical replicates of blood from a few donors (dated by TCRdb to 2016 to 2017). A distance of 5 bases separates the germline ends of V and J, which lose 5 bases and 3 bases respectively. Based on the germline V gene (reference sequence), the CDR1 and CDR2 sequences are PRHDT and FYEKMQ. The cysteine opens and the phenylalanine closes a CDR3 of 11 amino acids. Only CDR3 DNA is held: 33 bases, read in frame from base 1. With regard to this clone: There is no known antigen for this receptor. The record has no base qualities; no much larger clone is one base away.

Libraries were made using the immunoSEQ multiplex PCR assay. TCRdb re-hosts the immuneACCESS table, in-frame sequences only. Its copies lack some clones; in the studies checked, an unresolved V gene accounts for under half of them, and the cause for the rest is not known. This sample has approximately 89,000 clones in its table, and approximately 94% of those were observed once. About 0.4% of the sample rests with the top ten. The TCR comes from a human donor in good health. This chain is built from TRBV13 and TRBJ2-7, with an unclear D gene assignment. Sequenced input: T cells isolated from PBMCs. DNA sequence: TGTGCCAGCAGCCTGTACTACGAGCAGTACTTC. Protein translation: CASSLYYEQYF.